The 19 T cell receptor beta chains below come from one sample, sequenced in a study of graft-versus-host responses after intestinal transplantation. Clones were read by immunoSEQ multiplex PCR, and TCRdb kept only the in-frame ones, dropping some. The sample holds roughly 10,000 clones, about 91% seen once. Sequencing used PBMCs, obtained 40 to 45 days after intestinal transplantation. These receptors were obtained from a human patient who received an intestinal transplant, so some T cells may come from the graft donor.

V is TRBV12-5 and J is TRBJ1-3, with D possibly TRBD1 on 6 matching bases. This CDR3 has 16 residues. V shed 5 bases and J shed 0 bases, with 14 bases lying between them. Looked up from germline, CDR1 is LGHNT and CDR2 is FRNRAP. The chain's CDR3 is CASGPPPGHSGNTIYF. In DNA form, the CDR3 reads TGTGCTAGTGGTCCCCCCCCGGGACACTCTGGAAACACCATATATTTT.

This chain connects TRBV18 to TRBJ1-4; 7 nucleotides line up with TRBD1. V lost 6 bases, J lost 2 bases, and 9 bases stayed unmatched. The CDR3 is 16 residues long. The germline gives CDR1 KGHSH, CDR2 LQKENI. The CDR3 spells CASSYRGAETNEKLFF. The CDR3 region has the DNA TGTGCCAGCTCGTACAGGGGTGCGGAGACTAATGAAAAACTGTTTTTT.

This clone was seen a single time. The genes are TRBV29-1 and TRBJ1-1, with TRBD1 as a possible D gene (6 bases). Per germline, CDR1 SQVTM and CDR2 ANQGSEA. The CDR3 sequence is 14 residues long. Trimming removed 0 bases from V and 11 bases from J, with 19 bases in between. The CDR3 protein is CSVEEMRGGGRAFF. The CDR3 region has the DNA TGCAGCGTTGAAGAGATGAGGGGGGGAGGTAGGGCTTTCTTT.

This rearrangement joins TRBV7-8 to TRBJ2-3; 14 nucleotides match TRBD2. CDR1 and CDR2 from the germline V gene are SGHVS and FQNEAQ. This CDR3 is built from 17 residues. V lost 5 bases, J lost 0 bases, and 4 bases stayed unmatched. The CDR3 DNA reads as TGTGCCAGCAGCCCCTGGACTAGCGGGGGGAGCACAGATACGCAGTATTTT. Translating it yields CASSPWTSGGSTDTQYF. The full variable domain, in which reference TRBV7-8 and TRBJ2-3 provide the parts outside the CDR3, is GAGVSQSPRYKVAKRGQDVALRCDPISGHVSLFWYQQALGQGPEFLTYFQNEAQLDKSGLPSDRFFAERPEGSVSTLKIQRTQQEDSAVYLCASSPWTSGGSTDTQYFGPGTRLTVL.

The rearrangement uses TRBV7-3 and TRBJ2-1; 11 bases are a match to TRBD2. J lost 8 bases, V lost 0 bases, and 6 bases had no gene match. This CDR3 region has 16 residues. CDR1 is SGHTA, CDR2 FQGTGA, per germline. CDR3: CASSLTGTSGGYEQFF. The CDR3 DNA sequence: TGTGCCAGCAGCTTAACGGGGACTAGCGGAGGATATGAGCAGTTCTTC.

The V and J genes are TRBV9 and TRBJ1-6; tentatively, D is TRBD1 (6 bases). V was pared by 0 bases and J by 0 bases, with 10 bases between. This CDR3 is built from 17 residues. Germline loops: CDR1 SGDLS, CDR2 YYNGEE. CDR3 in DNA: TGTGCCAGCAGCGTAGAAGAGGGGGGCTCCTATAATTCACCCCTCCACTTT. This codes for CASSVEEGGSYNSPLHF.

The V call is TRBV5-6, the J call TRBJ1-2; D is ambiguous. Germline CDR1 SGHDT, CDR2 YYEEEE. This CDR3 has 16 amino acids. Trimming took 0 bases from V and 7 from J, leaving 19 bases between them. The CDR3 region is CASSLVIGQLAAGYTF. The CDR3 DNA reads TGTGCCAGCAGCTTGGTAATCGGGCAGCTAGCCGCTGGCTACACCTTC.

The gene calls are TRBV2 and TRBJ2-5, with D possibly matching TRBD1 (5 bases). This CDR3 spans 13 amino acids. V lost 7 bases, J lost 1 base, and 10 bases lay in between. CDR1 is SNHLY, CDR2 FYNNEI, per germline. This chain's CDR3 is CASIRGTQETQYF. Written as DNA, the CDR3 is TGTGCCAGCATAAGGGGAACCCAAGAGACCCAGTACTTC. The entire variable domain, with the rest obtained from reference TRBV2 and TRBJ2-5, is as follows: EPEVTQTPSHQVTQMGQEVILRCVPISNHLYFYWYRQILGQKVEFLVSFYNNEISEKSEIFDDQFSVERPDGSNFTLKIRSTKLEDSAMYFCASIRGTQETQYFGPGTRLLVL.

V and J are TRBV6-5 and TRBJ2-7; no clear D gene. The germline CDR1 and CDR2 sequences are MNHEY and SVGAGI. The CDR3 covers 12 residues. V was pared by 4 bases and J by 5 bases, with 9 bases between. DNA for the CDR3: TGTGCCAGCAGTTCCCCGGTCCACGAGCAGTACTTC. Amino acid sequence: CASSSPVHEQYF.

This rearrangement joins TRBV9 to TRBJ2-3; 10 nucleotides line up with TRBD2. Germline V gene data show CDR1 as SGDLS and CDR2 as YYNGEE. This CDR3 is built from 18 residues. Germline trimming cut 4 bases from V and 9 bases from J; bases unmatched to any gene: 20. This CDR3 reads CASSSTSTLAGGRGTQYF. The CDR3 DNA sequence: TGTGCCAGCAGCTCCACCTCCACCTTAGCGGGGGGACGGGGGACGCAGTATTTT.

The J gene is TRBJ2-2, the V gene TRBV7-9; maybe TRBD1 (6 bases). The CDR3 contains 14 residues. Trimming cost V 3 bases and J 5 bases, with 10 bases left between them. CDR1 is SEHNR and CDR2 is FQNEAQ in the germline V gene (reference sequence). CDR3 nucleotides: TGTGCCAGCAGCTTTGAGGGGGAGACCGGGGAGCTGTTTTTT. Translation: CASSFEGETGELFF.

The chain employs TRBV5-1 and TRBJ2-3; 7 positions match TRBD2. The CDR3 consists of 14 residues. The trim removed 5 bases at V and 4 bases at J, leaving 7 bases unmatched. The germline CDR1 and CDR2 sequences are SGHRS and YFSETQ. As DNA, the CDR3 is TGCGCCAGCAGATGGGAGGGGCCCCCAGATACGCAGTATTTT. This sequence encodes CASRWEGPPDTQYF.

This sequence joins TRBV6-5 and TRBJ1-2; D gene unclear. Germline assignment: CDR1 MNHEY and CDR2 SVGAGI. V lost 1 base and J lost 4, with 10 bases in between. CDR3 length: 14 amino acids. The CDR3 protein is CASSYYGSSYGYTF. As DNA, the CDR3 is TGTGCCAGCAGTTACTACGGGAGTAGCTATGGCTACACCTTC.

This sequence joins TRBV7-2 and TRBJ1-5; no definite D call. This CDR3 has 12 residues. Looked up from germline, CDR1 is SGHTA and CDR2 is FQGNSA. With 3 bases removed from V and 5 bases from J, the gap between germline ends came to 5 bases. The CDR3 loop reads CASSLFDQPQHF. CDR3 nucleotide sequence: TGTGCCAGCAGCTTGTTCGATCAGCCCCAGCATTTT.

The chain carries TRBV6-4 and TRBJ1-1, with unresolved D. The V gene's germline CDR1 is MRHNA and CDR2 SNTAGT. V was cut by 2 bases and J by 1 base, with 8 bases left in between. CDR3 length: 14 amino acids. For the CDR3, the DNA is TGTGCCAGCAGTGACCCACTAGGGAACACTGAAGCTTTCTTT. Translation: CASSDPLGNTEAFF.

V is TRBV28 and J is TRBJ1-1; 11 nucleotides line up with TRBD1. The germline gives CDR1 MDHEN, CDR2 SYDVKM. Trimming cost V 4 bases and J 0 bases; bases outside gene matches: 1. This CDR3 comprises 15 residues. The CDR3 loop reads CASSWGQGVNTEAFF. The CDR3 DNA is TGTGCCAGCAGTTGGGGACAGGGGGTGAACACTGAAGCTTTCTTT.

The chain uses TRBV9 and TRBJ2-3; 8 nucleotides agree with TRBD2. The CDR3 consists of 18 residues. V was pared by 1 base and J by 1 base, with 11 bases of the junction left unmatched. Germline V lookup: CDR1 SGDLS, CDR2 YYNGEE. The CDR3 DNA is TGTGCCAGCAGCGTATCAACTTTAGCGGGGATTCGCACAGATACGCAGTATTTT. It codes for CASSVSTLAGIRTDTQYF.

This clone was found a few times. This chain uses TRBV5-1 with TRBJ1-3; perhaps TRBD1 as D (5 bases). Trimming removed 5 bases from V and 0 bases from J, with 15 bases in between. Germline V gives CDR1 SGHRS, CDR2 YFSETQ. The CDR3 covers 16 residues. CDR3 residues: CASRRPPQASGNTIYF. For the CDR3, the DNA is TGCGCCAGCAGGCGCCCGCCACAGGCCTCTGGAAACACCATATATTTT.

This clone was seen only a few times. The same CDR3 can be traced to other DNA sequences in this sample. The CDR3 sequence: CASSLSGGAAYEQYF. The DNA for the CDR3 is TGTGCCAGCAGCTTAAGCGGGGGGGCGGCCTACGAGCAGTACTTC. The chain recombines TRBV7-3 with TRBJ2-7; 9 nucleotides match TRBD2. V shed 1 base and J 2 bases; nucleotides not matched to a gene: 3. The CDR3 extends over 15 amino acids. CDR1 is SGHTA, CDR2 FQGTGA, per germline.